Here is one T cell receptor (beta chain) with its context. What it binds is unknown. This sample is drawn from a study of type 1 regulatory T cells. Study-wide results and caveats: Tr1 cells had a more restricted TCR repertoire than non-Tr1 cells.

TCRdb reprocessed the reads via MiXCR and lists one record per CDR3 protein. The data hold over 55,000 distinct CDR3 sequences, with nearly 50% observed a single time. This clonotype was obtained from a human donor in good health. Input material: cultured non-Tr1 T cells, either the whole culture or a sorted T cell fraction (not recorded which).

The CDR3 region has the DNA TGTGCCAGCAGCCAAGGATGGGGGGCCGGAGAGACCCAGTACTTC. Encoded protein: CASSQGWGAGETQYF. V gene TRBV3-1 combines with J gene TRBJ2-5; D may be TRBD1 or TRBD2 (6 bases each). The CDR3 is made up of 15 amino acids. Germline loops: CDR1 LGHDT, CDR2 YNNKEL (reference sequence). Trimming shortened V by 1 base and J by 4 bases, and 13 bases separated the two germline ends.